The clone carrying this T cell receptor (beta chain) occurred once. Only in-frame clones appear in the TCRdb table, and some are missing; sequencing was by immunoSEQ multiplex PCR. The sample has about 83,000 clones, more than 75% seen once. The data stem from a study of T cell responses to AZD1222 COVID-19 vaccine. The germline V gene encodes CDR1 SGHNT and CDR2 YYREEE (reference sequence). The V gene lost 2 bases and the J gene lost 7 bases, with 9 bases spanning the gap. There are 13 residues in the CDR3. The clonotype comes from an adult in good health. This specimen was peripheral blood, taken on day 0 of MenACWY control vaccination. The chain uses TRBV5-4 and TRBJ2-2, with D perhaps matching TRBD1 or TRBD2 (6 bases each). This CDR3 reads CASSLQGGGELFF. The DNA of the CDR3 is TGTGCCAGCAGCTTACAGGGAGGCGGGGAGCTGTTTTTT.